This passage covers 11 T cell receptor beta chains from one sample sequenced in a study of regulatory T cells in long-lasting Graves disease. CDR3-region Arm-PCR and iRepertoire HTBI primers produced the TCR beta libraries. Via MiXCR, TCRdb re-called the multiplex PCR reads, giving one row per CDR3 protein. Of approximately 560,000 distinct CDR3 sequences in the sample, approximately 16% were seen once. The sample's time point: newly diagnosed GD, antithyroid drugs for less than 3 months. Construction of the TCR library relied on RNA isolated from PBMCs. These data also featured in a second study, about T cells in Graves' hyperthyroidism and ophthalmopathy.

The material sequenced was peripheral blood mononuclear cells (PBMCs), taken at new diagnosis, from a patient treated with antithyroid drugs. The receptors stem from a young man with Graves disease.

This clonotype was seen ten or more times. This chain connects TRBV6-2 or TRBV6-3 to TRBJ2-1, with 7 bases fitting TRBD2. V was pared by 4 bases and J by 0 bases, with 12 bases of the junction left unmatched. The germline gives CDR1 MNHEY, CDR2 SVGEGT. The CDR3 sequence is 18 residues long. The CDR3 is CASSSRDLLAVSYNEQFF. CDR3 DNA sequence: TGTGCCAGCAGTTCCCGCGACCTTCTAGCGGTCTCCTACAATGAGCAGTTCTTC.

The CDR3 is CASSVGTGEFYGYTF. For the CDR3, the DNA is TGTGCCAGCAGCGTCGGGACAGGAGAGTTCTATGGCTACACCTTC. The chain uses TRBV9 and TRBJ1-2, with 8 bases identical to TRBD1. The length of the CDR3 is 15 residues. V was pared by 2 bases and J by 4 bases, with 7 bases of the junction left unmatched. Germline V gene data show CDR1 as SGDLS and CDR2 as YYNGEE.

This clonotype was seen repeatedly, ten times or more. The chain has TRBV30 and TRBJ2-1; D is unclear. V was cut by 0 bases and J by 10 bases, with 16 bases left in between. The CDR3 contains 14 residues. Looked up from germline, CDR1 is GTSNPN and CDR2 is SVGIG (reference sequence). In DNA, the CDR3 is TGTGCCTGGAGTGTGGGCAGTTTGGGCGGCGAGCAGTTCTTC. Protein sequence: CAWSVGSLGGEQFF.

This clonotype was observed many times. This chain connects TRBV2 to TRBJ1-1; 7 bases map to TRBD1. J lost 6 bases, V lost 6 bases, and 7 bases had no gene match. Per the germline V gene, CDR1 is SNHLY and CDR2 is FYNNEI. This CDR3 has 13 residues. The chain's CDR3 is CASRFTGTAEAFF. The CDR3 DNA reads as TGTGCCAGCAGATTCACCGGGACAGCTGAAGCTTTCTTT.

This clonotype has only a few counts. The genes are TRBV25-1 and TRBJ1-1; D not certain. Germline lookup yields CDR1 MGHDK and CDR2 SYGVNS. The germline V and J ends were trimmed by 2 bases and 4 bases, with 17 bases remaining between them. The CDR3 length is 16 residues. For the CDR3, the DNA is TGTGCCAGCAGTGAAGGAGGGCTAGGGCGACTCACTGAAGCTTTCTTT. Its protein product is CASSEGGLGRLTEAFF.

This clonotype came up many times. The V call is TRBV28, the J call TRBJ2-1; 10 nucleotides match TRBD2. Germline CDR1 MDHEN, CDR2 SYDVKM. The length of the CDR3 is 17 residues. V lost 2 bases to trimming and J lost 4 bases; unmatched junction nucleotides: 8. The CDR3: CASSLRGTSGKYNEQFF. In DNA form, the CDR3 reads TGTGCCAGCAGTTTAAGAGGTACTAGCGGGAAGTACAATGAGCAGTTCTTC. The variable domain in full, with the rest retrieved from reference TRBV28 and TRBJ2-1, is DVKVTQSSRYLVKRTGEKVFLECVQDMDHENMFWYRQDPGLGLRLIYFSYDVKMKEKGDIPEGYSVSREKKERFSLILESASTNQTSMYLCASSLRGTSGKYNEQFFGPGTRLTVL.

This clonotype was recorded many times. This rearrangement joins TRBV5-1 to TRBJ2-7; 13 bases are a match to TRBD2. The CDR3 is 15 amino acids. Looked up from germline, CDR1 is SGHRS and CDR2 is YFSETQ. The V gene end was trimmed by 4 bases and the J gene end by 6 bases; junction bases not matched to a gene: 7. The CDR3 loop reads CASSNGTSGTSEQYF. CDR3 nucleotide sequence: TGCGCCAGCAGCAACGGGACTAGCGGGACCTCCGAGCAGTACTTC.

This clonotype was observed a few times. V gene TRBV27 combines with J gene TRBJ2-1, with 7 bases aligning to TRBD2. Trimming cost V 1 base and J 10 bases; bases outside gene matches: 10. Germline V gene data show CDR1 as MNHEY and CDR2 as SMNVEV (reference sequence). This CDR3 is 15 amino acids long. DNA for the CDR3: TGTGCCAGCAGTTTATTTTGGGCGCCCGGGGGGGAGCAGTTCTTC. It translates to CASSLFWAPGGEQFF.

The V and J genes are TRBV4-1 and TRBJ2-7, with D uncertain. The ends were cut back, 4 bases at V and 2 bases at J, with 15 bases in the middle. The CDR3 extends over 15 amino acids. Germline assignment: CDR1 MGHRA and CDR2 YSYEKL. The chain's CDR3 is CASSLGRSSAYEQYF. The CDR3 coding sequence is TGCGCCAGCAGCCTGGGTCGGTCCTCCGCCTACGAGCAGTACTTC.

This clonotype occurred a few times. V usage is TRBV2 and J usage is TRBJ2-1; no firm D call. The CDR3 sequence is 12 residues long. Germline V lookup: CDR1 SNHLY, CDR2 FYNNEI. V was pared by 4 bases and J by 6 bases, with 7 bases between. The CDR3 region is CASSVGSNEQFF. Here the CDR3 DNA reads TGTGCCAGCAGTGTGGGCAGCAATGAGCAGTTCTTC. The complete variable domain, with remaining parts taken from reference TRBV2 and TRBJ2-1, reads EPEVTQTPSHQVTQMGQEVILRCVPISNHLYFYWYRQILGQKVEFLVSFYNNEISEKSEIFDDQFSVERPDGSNFTLKIRSTKLEDSAMYFCASSVGSNEQFFGPGTRLTVL.

At least ten counts were recorded for this clonotype. The chain carries TRBV7-6 and TRBJ2-1; TRBD2 aligns across 9 bases. CDR1 is SGHVS, CDR2 FNYEAQ, per germline. The CDR3 runs to 19 residues. The ends lost 1 base at V and 8 bases at J; junction bases unmatched: 18. Written as DNA, the CDR3 is TGTGCCAGCAGCTTAGGCTCCTTCGGCGGGAGGGCCCGGCGAGATGAGCAGTTCTTC. This sequence encodes CASSLGSFGGRARRDEQFF.